The next 15 T cell receptor beta chains were all read from a single sample in a study of T cell repertoires in cytomegalovirus infection. Each CDR3 protein gets one entry after TCRdb re-called the reads with MiXCR. The sample carries 250,000 to 400,000 distinct CDR3 sequences, more than 20% recorded once. These receptors' targets are unknown. This specimen was cultured PBMCs, taken from culture after CMV antigen stimulation. These receptors were obtained from a human donor in good health (CMV status not recorded). Some clones in this sample may be carry-over from other donors' samples.

This clonotype was seen many times. This sequence joins TRBV7-2 and TRBJ2-5; D call uncertain. The CDR3 runs to 13 residues. V was trimmed by 2 bases and J by 0 bases, leaving 4 bases between them. Germline CDR1 and CDR2: SGHTA and FQGNSA. CDR3: CASSLTYQETQYF. In nucleotides, the CDR3 is TGTGCCAGCAGCTTAACGTACCAAGAGACCCAGTACTTC.

This chain links TRBV7-9 with TRBJ1-3; TRBD1 agrees at 7 bases. CDR1 and CDR2 from the germline V gene are SEHNR and FQNEAQ (reference sequence). The CDR3 is made up of 18 amino acids. The junction had 16 bases not matched to a gene; V was cut back by 2 bases and J by 6 bases. This CDR3 reads CASSLPPSGGGEENTIYF. CDR3 nucleotides: TGTGCCAGCAGCTTACCTCCAAGTGGAGGGGGCGAGGAAAACACCATATATTTT.

There are a few counts of this clonotype. CDR3 loop: CASASGMNTEAFF. The DNA of the CDR3 is TGTGCCAGCGCTTCGGGGATGAACACTGAAGCTTTCTTT. The chain recombines TRBV7-2 with TRBJ1-1; D is undetermined. This CDR3 is 13 amino acids long. Trimming pared 8 bases from V and 0 bases from J, leaving 10 bases between. Germline assignment: CDR1 SGHTA and CDR2 FQGNSA.

A few counts support this clonotype. J is TRBJ2-3 and V is TRBV28; no firm D call. This CDR3 is built from 14 residues. V lost 5 bases and J 2 bases, leaving 11 bases between the germline ends. Germline lookup yields CDR1 MDHEN and CDR2 SYDVKM. DNA of the CDR3: TGTGCCAGCAGTATTCCGGGTTCCACAGATACGCAGTATTTT. It is translated as CASSIPGSTDTQYF.

This clonotype was recorded many times. This chain links TRBV7-2 with TRBJ2-1; 7 nucleotides match TRBD2. The CDR3 extends over 15 amino acids. Per the germline V gene, CDR1 is SGHTA and CDR2 is FQGNSA. V trimming: 6 bases; J trimming: 7 bases; junction bases outside the gene matches: 12. CDR3 sequence (DNA): TGTGCCAGCAGATCCCCAGGCGCTAGCGGAAATGAGCAGTTCTTC. Amino acid sequence: CASRSPGASGNEQFF.

Only a few counts were recorded for this clonotype. The rearrangement uses TRBV7-8 and TRBJ2-5, with 7 bases aligning to TRBD2. From germline, CDR1 is SGHVS and CDR2 FQNEAQ. The V gene end was trimmed by 3 bases and the J gene end by 4 bases; junction bases not matched to a gene: 8. The length of the CDR3 is 15 residues. DNA for the CDR3: TGTGCCAGCAGCTTTAGGAGGGGCGGGGGAGAGACCCAGTACTTC. It is translated as CASSFRRGGGETQYF.

This chain uses TRBV27 with TRBJ2-5; TRBD2 might be the D (5 bases). CDR3 length: 14 residues. Germline-derived CDR1 and CDR2 are MNHEY and SMNVEV (reference sequence). Trimming removed 3 bases from V and 4 bases from J, with 12 bases in between. DNA for the CDR3: TGTGCCAGCAGTTTTATCGGAGGCCTAGAGACCCAGTACTTC. This codes for CASSFIGGLETQYF.

At least ten counts were recorded for this clonotype. The V and J genes are TRBV6-2 or TRBV6-3 and TRBJ2-1; 9 bases fit TRBD2. This CDR3 spans 14 amino acids. Germline CDR1 MNHEY, CDR2 SVGEGT. V was pared by 2 bases and J by 8 bases, with 4 bases of the junction left unmatched. The CDR3 is CASSYKAGGHEQFF. CDR3 DNA sequence: TGTGCCAGCAGTTACAAAGCGGGGGGCCATGAGCAGTTCTTC.

The V gene is TRBV20-1, the J gene TRBJ2-3; the D gene is possibly TRBD1 (6 bases). From germline, CDR1 is DFQATT and CDR2 SNEGSKA (reference sequence). The CDR3 is 14 residues long. Trimming took 3 bases from V and 4 from J, leaving 14 bases between them. The CDR3 sequence is CSARALRTADTQYF. The CDR3 DNA sequence: TGCAGTGCTAGGGCCCTTCGGACAGCAGATACGCAGTATTTT.

This clonotype was found many times. The V call is TRBV7-9, the J call TRBJ2-6; 9 bases line up with TRBD1. The V gene end was trimmed by 2 bases and the J gene end by 0 bases; junction bases not matched to a gene: 11. Germline CDR1 SEHNR, CDR2 FQNEAQ (reference sequence). The CDR3 extends over 20 amino acids. The CDR3 loop is CASSLSPGTGLSSGANVLTF. The CDR3 bases are TGTGCCAGCAGCTTAAGCCCCGGGACAGGGTTATCCTCTGGGGCCAACGTCCTGACTTTC.

The rearrangement links TRBV7-2 to TRBJ2-7, with 9 bases identical to TRBD2. J lost 3 bases, V lost 0 bases, and 12 bases had no gene match. The CDR3 spans 18 residues. Per germline, CDR1 SGHTA and CDR2 FQGNSA. The CDR3 spells CASSLAGPRSGRVYEQYF. DNA for the CDR3: TGTGCCAGCAGCTTAGCGGGCCCTCGTAGCGGGAGAGTCTACGAGCAGTACTTC.

The V gene is TRBV30, the J gene TRBJ1-6; 8 nucleotides agree with TRBD1. The CDR3 length is 14 residues. Losses at the gene ends were 1 base for V and 10 bases for J; bases not matched to a gene: 6. From germline, CDR1 is GTSNPN and CDR2 SVGIG (reference sequence). CDR3 protein: CAWSATRGHSPLHF. The CDR3 coding sequence is TGTGCCTGGAGTGCGACCAGGGGGCACTCACCCCTCCACTTT.

V usage is TRBV19 and J usage is TRBJ2-1; the match to TRBD2 covers 8 bases. V shed 3 bases, J shed 1 base, and the junction held 8 bases outside the gene matches. Germline V gene lookup returns CDR1 LNHDA and CDR2 SQIVND (reference sequence). The length of the CDR3 is 17 residues. Here the CDR3 reads CASSMFLAGLSYNEQFF. CDR3 DNA: TGTGCCAGTAGTATGTTCCTAGCGGGTCTTTCCTACAATGAGCAGTTCTTC.

The chain links TRBV4-1 to TRBJ2-5, with 7 bases fitting TRBD1. Trimming took 0 bases from V and 6 from J; bases not matched to a gene: 16. The length of the CDR3 is 18 residues. The V gene's germline CDR1 is MGHRA and CDR2 YSYEKL. This CDR3 reads CASSQEGFEAGGYQTQYF. The CDR3 nucleotides read TGCGCCAGCAGCCAAGAGGGATTTGAGGCAGGGGGATATCAGACCCAGTACTTC.

The gene calls are TRBV7-9 and TRBJ2-1; D not certain. The CDR3 spans 11 residues. Trimming pared 3 bases from V and 10 bases from J, leaving 7 bases between. Per germline, CDR1 SEHNR and CDR2 FQNEAQ (reference sequence). In DNA, the CDR3 is TGTGCCAGCAGCTTTAGTAGCGAGCAGTTCTTC. This translates into CASSFSSEQFF.